This entry lists 14 T cell receptor beta chains sequenced from one sample in a study of metastatic and nonmetastatic thyroid tumors. No treatment of any kind had been given to any patient before thyroid surgery. MiXCR was used by TCRdb to re-call the PCR reads. The top ten hold over 5% of the sample, which has approximately 26,000 clones, 20% to 30% seen once. The specimen was blood. These receptors all stem from a female donor with papillary thyroid cancer or a benign thyroid nodule (not recorded which). Some clones in this sample may be carry-over from other donors' samples.

This clone has only a few counts. The junction and the germline gene differ at one end; a read error may be behind it. The rearrangement links TRBV6-1 to TRBJ2-2; D perhaps matches TRBD2 (5 bases). Germline lookup yields CDR1 MNHNS and CDR2 SASEGT. The CDR3 consists of 15 residues. CDR3 bases: TGTGCCAGCAGTGATGGCCCGGACCGGACCGGGGAGCTGTTTTTC. Translated, it gives CASSDGPDRTGELFF.

The rearrangement uses TRBV6-1 and TRBJ1-2; perhaps TRBD1 as D (5 bases). Trimming stripped 7 bases from V and 7 bases from J, with 13 bases between. CDR1 is MNHNS and CDR2 is SASEGT in the germline V gene. This CDR3 region has 12 residues. CDR3 protein: CASIGDRRGYTF. DNA of the CDR3: TGTGCCAGCATAGGGGACCGCCGTGGCTACACCTTC.

The chain has TRBV7-8 and TRBJ2-7, with D hard to call. Looked up from germline, CDR1 is SGHVS and CDR2 is FQNEAQ. This CDR3 comprises 15 residues. V was clipped by 0 bases and J by 2 bases, with 11 bases between them. CDR3: CASSLALWETYEQYF. The CDR3 DNA reads as TGTGCCAGCAGCTTAGCTCTGTGGGAAACCTACGAGCAGTACTTC.

As regards this clone: An end of the junction differs from the germline gene, which may be a read error. The chain carries TRBV27 and TRBJ1-2, with D possibly being TRBD1 (5 bases). This CDR3 region has 15 residues. CDR1 is MNHEY, CDR2 SMNVEV, per germline (reference sequence). Here the CDR3 reads CASILSLRGGYGYTF. The CDR3 coding sequence is TGTGCCAGCATTTTATCTCTCCGGGGCGGCTATGGCTACACCTTC.

The count of this clone is one. V and J are TRBV20-1 and TRBJ2-2, with D possibly matching TRBD2 (6 bases). The CDR3 consists of 15 residues. The germline V and J ends were trimmed by 0 bases and 2 bases, with 10 bases remaining between them. From germline, CDR1 is DFQATT and CDR2 SNEGSKA (reference sequence). DNA for the CDR3: TGCAGTGCTAGAGATGGGACTTATAACACCGGGGAGCTGTTTTTT. It codes for CSARDGTYNTGELFF.

This clone came up many times. This chain uses TRBV11-1 with TRBJ1-1; 11 positions match TRBD1. CDR3 length: 13 residues. Germline V CDR1 and CDR2: SGHAT, FQDESV (reference sequence). V shed 5 bases and J 7 bases; nucleotides not matched to a gene: 3. The chain's CDR3 is CASSQDRGLEAFF. In nucleotides, the CDR3 is TGTGCCAGCAGCCAGGACAGGGGGCTTGAAGCTTTCTTT.

This clone was counted a few times. The V and J genes are TRBV20-1 and TRBJ1-2, with D perhaps TRBD1 (5 bases). Trimming took off 1 base at V and 2 bases at J, with 11 bases between the two ends. Germline V gene lookup returns CDR1 DFQATT and CDR2 SNEGSKA (reference sequence). CDR3 size: 14 residues. The CDR3 here is CSARVPSGNYGYTF. DNA of the CDR3: TGCAGTGCTAGAGTCCCATCAGGGAACTATGGCTACACCTTC.

The chain recombines TRBV28 with TRBJ2-5, with 7 bases identical to TRBD2. The CDR3 consists of 17 residues. Germline CDR1 is MDHEN and CDR2 is SYDVKM. V gave up 1 base and J gave up 5 bases; unmatched junction bases: 13. Written as DNA, the CDR3 is TGTGCCAGCAGTTTATTTGGGGAGGGGTGTCGTCGTGAGACCCAGTACTTC. It specifies CASSLFGEGCRRETQYF.

The sample holds many counts of this clone. V gene TRBV29-1 combines with J gene TRBJ1-4; 7 positions agree with TRBD1. The CDR3 has 14 residues. Germline-derived CDR1 and CDR2 are SQVTM and ANQGSEA. Losses at the gene ends were 7 bases for V and 8 bases for J; bases not matched to a gene: 13. The CDR3, as DNA: TGCAGCGCGACGCTACGGGACAGTACGGAAAAACTGTTTTTT. Translated: CSATLRDSTEKLFF.

This clone has a handful of counts. The V and J genes are TRBV25-1 and TRBJ1-1; D unresolved. V was trimmed by 1 base and J by 5 bases, leaving 17 bases between them. The CDR3 totals 16 residues. The germline gives CDR1 MGHDK, CDR2 SYGVNS. CDR3: CASSESLTPFLTEAFF. CDR3 in DNA: TGTGCCAGCAGTGAATCCCTGACCCCCTTTCTAACTGAAGCTTTCTTT.

Many counts were recorded for this clone. This chain uses TRBV20-1 with TRBJ2-7; D is ambiguous. With 6 bases removed from V and 1 base from J, the gap between germline ends came to 16 bases. This CDR3 contains 14 residues. The germline CDR1 and CDR2 sequences are DFQATT and SNEGSKA (reference sequence). The CDR3 spells CSARNPRPSYEQYV. CDR3 coding DNA: TGCAGTGCCAGAAATCCCAGGCCTTCCTACGAGCAGTACGTC.

V usage is TRBV6-1 and J usage is TRBJ2-7; 7 nucleotides agree with TRBD1. The CDR3 is 14 amino acids. Germline trimming cut 6 bases from V and 3 bases from J; bases unmatched to any gene: 8. Germline CDR1 and CDR2: MNHNS and SASEGT. CDR3 amino acids: CASRVGQDLYEQYF. The CDR3 region has the DNA TGTGCCAGCAGAGTCGGACAGGACCTCTACGAGCAGTACTTC.

This clone was picked up many times. The genes are TRBV6-1 and TRBJ2-2, with D possibly being TRBD1 (6 bases). Trimming removed 6 bases from V and 4 bases from J, with 12 bases in between. CDR1 MNHNS and CDR2 SASEGT come from the germline V gene. The CDR3 loop spans 14 amino acids. CDR3 residues: CASSTGSGTGELFF. The CDR3, as DNA: TGTGCCAGCAGCACAGGGAGTGGCACCGGGGAGCTGTTTTTT.

This chain joins TRBV7-3 and TRBJ2-1; no firm D call. CDR3 length: 16 residues. From germline, CDR1 is SGHTA and CDR2 FQGTGA. The V gene lost 4 bases and the J gene lost 10 bases, with 23 bases spanning the gap. The CDR3 bases are TGTGCCAGCAGCTCCACCAGCAGGACCAGATTAAGGGAGCAGTTCTTC. Protein sequence: CASSSTSRTRLREQFF.